The clone carrying this T cell receptor (beta chain) came up once. All donors qualified as healthy HIV-negative adults and had experienced no recent acute infections or vaccinations. Only in-frame clones appear in the TCRdb table, and some are missing; sequencing was by immunoSEQ multiplex PCR. The sample shows a few million clones, more than 90% of them seen only once. The entry originates in a study of shared clonotypes between healthy human individuals. J lost 4 bases, V lost 5 bases, and 6 bases had no gene match. The CDR3 runs to 14 residues. Per germline, CDR1 SGHVS and CDR2 FNYEAQ. The gene calls are TRBV7-6 and TRBJ2-7; 9 bases agree with TRBD1. The TCR originated in a man aged 18 to 30 in good health. The source material was naive CD4+ T cells sorted from blood. This sample's subset: CD45RA+ positively selected. The CDR3: CASSPGQGWYEQYF. CDR3 nucleotide sequence: TGTGCCAGCAGCCCGGGACAGGGTTGGTACGAGCAGTACTTC.